A single sample gave rise to the 26 T cell receptor beta chains below, sequenced in a study of CD8+ T cells in alopecia areata. Described treatment: oral pan-JAK inhibitor, 5-10 mg twice daily. Reverse transcription of extracted RNA yielded cDNA, which provided the sequencing template. Sequencing was performed with immunoSEQ multiplex PCR; in TCRdb, only in-frame clones are kept and a portion is missing. This table holds some 45,000 clones, roughly 92% found once. Material: CD8+ T cells sorted from blood, obtained at week 24, from a patient treated with tofacitinib. Every receptor here comes from a human donor with alopecia areata.

This sequence joins TRBV7-2 and TRBJ2-7; 10 bases agree with TRBD1. Germline V gene data show CDR1 as SGHTA and CDR2 as FQGNSA. J gave up 5 bases and V 5 bases, and 9 bases lay outside the gene matches. This CDR3 is 15 amino acids long. The CDR3 spells CASSVRDRGLHEQYF. In nucleotides, the CDR3 is TGTGCCAGCAGCGTCCGGGACAGGGGACTCCACGAGCAGTACTTC.

This sequence joins TRBV5-6 and TRBJ2-3; no clear D gene. Germline-derived CDR1 and CDR2 are SGHDT and YYEEEE. V was shortened by 2 bases and J by 6 bases, with 7 bases between the two germline ends. This CDR3 comprises 12 residues. As DNA, the CDR3 is TGTGCCAGCAGCTTAGGCTGGGATACGCAGTATTTT. This sequence encodes CASSLGWDTQYF. Full variable domain (remainder filled in from reference TRBV5-6 and TRBJ2-3): DAGVTQSPTHLIKTRGQQVTLRCSPKSGHDTVSWYQQALGQGPQFIFQYYEEEERQRGNFPDRFSGHQFPNYSSELNVNALLLGDSALYLCASSLGWDTQYFGPGTRLTVL.

The chain links TRBV5-4 to TRBJ2-1; D is ambiguous. Germline CDR1 is SGHNT and CDR2 is YYREEE (reference sequence). Trimming took off 6 bases at V and 2 bases at J, with 9 bases between the two ends. CDR3 length equals 13 residues. The CDR3 reads CASIQRPYNEQFF. For the CDR3, the DNA is TGTGCCAGCATCCAACGACCCTACAATGAGCAGTTCTTC.

The chain links TRBV11-2 to TRBJ2-2, with D possibly TRBD2 on 6 matching bases. V lost 7 bases and J 7 bases, leaving 10 bases between the germline ends. CDR1 SGHAT and CDR2 FQNNGV come from the germline V gene. The CDR3 is 12 residues long. This CDR3 is CASTKAGGELFF. The DNA for the CDR3 is TGTGCCAGCACTAAAGCGGGCGGGGAGCTGTTTTTT.

This clone turned up a few times. The J gene is TRBJ2-2, the V gene TRBV13; D remains ambiguous. The CDR3 contains 14 residues. V lost 0 bases and J 4 bases, leaving 6 bases between the germline ends. The germline gives CDR1 PRHDT, CDR2 FYEKMQ (reference sequence). The CDR3 sequence: CASSLGVFTGELFF. As DNA, the CDR3 is TGTGCCAGCAGCTTAGGCGTGTTCACCGGGGAGCTGTTTTTT.

The chain is built from TRBV2 and TRBJ2-1, with D uncertain. The V gene lost 4 bases and the J gene lost 4 bases, with 17 bases spanning the gap. This CDR3 has 16 residues. Germline V gene data show CDR1 as SNHLY and CDR2 as FYNNEI. For the CDR3, the DNA is TGTGCCAGCAGTGCCGCGAGCGTCCCGATTTACAATGAGCAGTTCTTC. Protein: CASSAASVPIYNEQFF.

The rearrangement links TRBV13 to TRBJ1-2; a possible D gene is TRBD1 (6 bases). The germline gives CDR1 PRHDT, CDR2 FYEKMQ (reference sequence). The length of the CDR3 is 12 residues. V dropped 6 bases and J dropped 8 bases, with 13 bases sitting between them. Here the CDR3 DNA reads TGTGCCAGCAGTATAGGGGGGCTCGGCTACACCTTC. Translating it yields CASSIGGLGYTF.

This rearrangement joins TRBV7-9 to TRBJ2-3; the D is unclear. The germline V gene encodes CDR1 SEHNR and CDR2 FQNEAQ (reference sequence). This CDR3 region has 13 residues. The germline V and J ends were trimmed by 0 bases and 6 bases, with 7 bases remaining between them. This CDR3 reads CASSLALRDTQYF. The DNA of the CDR3 is TGTGCCAGCAGCTTAGCCCTCCGGGATACGCAGTATTTT.

The rearrangement links TRBV19 to TRBJ1-1; 9 bases line up with TRBD1. V trimming: 5 bases; J trimming: 8 bases; junction bases outside the gene matches: 9. The V gene's germline CDR1 is LNHDA and CDR2 SQIVND (reference sequence). The CDR3 spans 14 residues. The CDR3 here is CASSSTGTGTEAFF. In nucleotides, the CDR3 is TGTGCCAGTAGTTCCACCGGGACAGGGACCGAAGCTTTCTTT.

The genes are TRBV29-1 and TRBJ2-7; 9 positions match TRBD1. The CDR3 length is 14 residues. The V segment lost 1 base and the J segment 1 base; nucleotides outside the gene matches: 2. Germline CDR1 and CDR2: SQVTM and ANQGSEA. CDR3 coding DNA: TGCAGCGTTGAAGGGACAGGGGAATCCTACGAGCAGTACTTC. Its translation: CSVEGTGESYEQYF.

This chain connects TRBV7-9 to TRBJ2-6; no firm D call. This CDR3 spans 15 amino acids. V lost 4 bases to trimming and J lost 2 bases, with 9 bases between them. The V gene's germline CDR1 is SEHNR and CDR2 FQNEAQ (reference sequence). CDR3 loop: CASSSVYPGANVLTF. For the CDR3, the DNA is TGTGCCAGCAGCTCCGTATACCCTGGGGCCAACGTCCTGACTTTC.

The gene calls are TRBV15 and TRBJ2-3, with TRBD2 identical over 9 bases. The CDR3 length is 18 residues. The germline CDR1 and CDR2 sequences are LNHNV and YYDKDF (reference sequence). With V trimmed by 4 bases and J by 2 bases, 13 bases remained unmatched. For the CDR3, the DNA is TGTGCCACCAGCAAAGTTAGCGGGGGAGGGCGAATCACAGATACGCAGTATTTT. Its translation: CATSKVSGGGRITDTQYF.

The chain combines TRBV7-9 with TRBJ1-1, with 10 bases matching TRBD1. Germline-derived CDR1 and CDR2 are SEHNR and FQNEAQ (reference sequence). CDR3 length: 17 amino acids. Losses at the gene ends were 5 bases for V and 3 bases for J; bases not matched to a gene: 12. CDR3 residues: CASSPREGTGDDTEAFF. In nucleotides, the CDR3 is TGTGCCAGCAGCCCCAGGGAAGGGACAGGGGATGACACTGAAGCTTTCTTT.

The J gene is TRBJ2-7, the V gene TRBV7-8; TRBD1 aligns across 7 bases. Germline V CDR1 and CDR2: SGHVS, FQNEAQ. Trimming took 5 bases from V and 2 from J; bases not matched to a gene: 9. The CDR3 loop spans 15 amino acids. CDR3 sequence reads: CASSENTGETYEQYF. Here the CDR3 DNA reads TGTGCCAGCAGCGAAAACACAGGGGAAACCTACGAGCAGTACTTC. The full variable domain, in which reference TRBV7-8 and TRBJ2-7 provide the parts outside the CDR3, is GAGVSQSPRYKVAKRGQDVALRCDPISGHVSLFWYQQALGQGPEFLTYFQNEAQLDKSGLPSDRFFAERPEGSVSTLKIQRTQQEDSAVYLCASSENTGETYEQYFGPGTRLTVT.

The chain is built from TRBV4-1 and TRBJ2-7; 10 bases are shared with TRBD2. Germline CDR1 is MGHRA and CDR2 is YSYEKL. J lost 0 bases, V lost 1 base, and 3 bases had no gene match. The CDR3 is made up of 16 amino acids. The CDR3 region has the DNA TGCGCCAGCAGCCAAGCTAGCGGGGGAAGCTCCTACGAGCAGTACTTC. It specifies CASSQASGGSSYEQYF.

The rearrangement links TRBV7-9 to TRBJ2-1; D is undetermined. This CDR3 spans 19 amino acids. The ends were cut back, 5 bases at V and 1 base at J, with 24 bases in the middle. The V gene's germline CDR1 is SEHNR and CDR2 FQNEAQ (reference sequence). The CDR3: CASSPPEWGLKSSYNEQFF. In DNA form, the CDR3 reads TGTGCCAGCAGCCCTCCGGAATGGGGATTAAAAAGTTCCTACAATGAGCAGTTCTTC.

This clone has just a few counts. This rearrangement joins TRBV19 to TRBJ2-2, with 8 bases identical to TRBD1. The CDR3 sequence is 15 residues long. Trimming removed 2 bases from V and 6 bases from J; junction bases left unmatched: 5. CDR1 LNHDA and CDR2 SQIVND come from the germline V gene (reference sequence). The CDR3 protein is CASSIPDRAPGELFF. CDR3 in DNA: TGTGCCAGTAGTATACCGGACAGGGCACCCGGGGAGCTGTTTTTT.

The chain is built from TRBV4-3 and TRBJ2-2; D might be TRBD2 (6 bases). Between the trimmed V and J ends, which lost 0 bases and 5 bases, there was a span of 19 bases. Looked up from germline, CDR1 is LGHNA and CDR2 is YSLEER. CDR3 length equals 18 residues. CDR3 in DNA: TGCGCCAGCAGCCAAGAAGTCCCCGGCGGAGGGGAGACCGGGGAGCTGTTTTTT. This sequence encodes CASSQEVPGGGETGELFF.

This clone was detected once. The chain has TRBV7-9 and TRBJ2-1; weak D call: TRBD2 (6 bases). In germline, CDR1 is SEHNR, CDR2 FQNEAQ (reference sequence). CDR3 length equals 12 residues. Trimming removed 4 bases at V and 5 bases at J, with 6 bases between. The CDR3 nucleotides are TGTGCCAGCAGCTGGGGGGACAATGAGCAGTTCTTC. It is translated as CASSWGDNEQFF.

Only one count was recorded for this clone. The V gene is TRBV28, the J gene TRBJ2-5, with a possible D match to TRBD2 (6 bases). The end of the DNA is better explained by TRBJ2-7, so the J call may be wrong. CDR3 length: 15 amino acids. Germline CDR1 reads MDHEN; CDR2 reads SYDVKM. The CDR3, as DNA: TGTGCCAGCAGCCCGGCCCAGGAGGGGCCCGACGAGCAGTACTTC. Amino acid sequence: CASSPAQEGPDEQYF.

This chain links TRBV7-9 with TRBJ1-1, with D unclear. In germline, CDR1 is SEHNR, CDR2 FQNEAQ (reference sequence). Trimming removed 5 bases from V and 3 bases from J, with 10 bases in between. This CDR3 has 13 residues. The CDR3 loop reads CASSLDGDTEAFF. The DNA for the CDR3 is TGTGCCAGCAGCCTAGACGGGGACACTGAAGCTTTCTTT.

The chain couples TRBV4-2 to TRBJ2-3; D uncertain. Germline assignment: CDR1 LGHNA and CDR2 YNFKEQ. Trimming removed 1 base at V and 0 bases at J, with 11 bases between. The CDR3 contains 16 residues. CDR3 sequence: CASSQGSLTSTDTQYF. CDR3 bases: TGTGCCAGCAGCCAAGGCTCGCTCACTAGCACAGATACGCAGTATTTT.

The CDR3 loop reads CASSLMVAGGPTDTQYF. CDR3 nucleotides: TGTGCCAGCAGCTTAATGGTCGCGGGGGGGCCGACAGATACGCAGTATTTT. V and J are TRBV7-9 and TRBJ2-3; 9 nucleotides align to TRBD2. The CDR3 is 17 residues long. The trim removed 2 bases at V and 3 bases at J, leaving 9 bases unmatched. Germline V gene sequence: CDR1 SEHNR, CDR2 FQNEAQ (reference sequence).

V gene TRBV19 combines with J gene TRBJ2-5, with 8 bases identical to TRBD2. CDR3 length: 16 residues. Trimming cost V 4 bases and J 6 bases; bases outside gene matches: 13. Germline V gene sequence: CDR1 LNHDA, CDR2 SQIVND (reference sequence). In DNA, the CDR3 is TGTGCCAGTAGTACCGCGGGGGGCCCGGGGTTGAAGACCCAGTACTTC. It encodes CASSTAGGPGLKTQYF.

The chain carries TRBV29-1 and TRBJ2-7; D is unresolved. V lost 4 bases and J 0 bases, leaving 7 bases between the germline ends. CDR1 is SQVTM, CDR2 ANQGSEA, per germline. The CDR3 totals 12 residues. The CDR3 DNA sequence: TGCAGCGTTGTTCAGGTCTCCTACGAGCAGTACTTC. This translates into CSVVQVSYEQYF.

V is TRBV28 and J is TRBJ2-7; weak D call: TRBD1 (5 bases). The germline CDR1 and CDR2 sequences are MDHEN and SYDVKM. V was cut by 5 bases and J by 5 bases, with 13 bases left in between. The CDR3 loop spans 13 amino acids. CDR3 region: CASSLRAGHEQYF. CDR3 DNA: TGTGCCAGCAGTCTCAGGGCAGGGCACGAGCAGTACTTC.